This TCR beta chain was documented in a study of ipilimumab plus nivolumab after autologous stem cell transplantation. Across the whole study: A median of 8 nivolumab and about five ipilimumab doses were given. Both relapsed and primary refractory DLBCL were included.

Sequencing used immunoSEQ multiplex PCR; TCRdb keeps in-frame clones, though not all of them. The repertoire holds more than 20,000 clones, with 77% as singletons. Points on this clone: Its target is not known.

The V gene's germline CDR1 is SGHDT and CDR2 YYEEEE. The CDR3 is 15 amino acids. With V trimmed by 4 bases and J by 4 bases, 7 bases remained unmatched. Study-wide findings and caveats: TCR repertoire, Treg phenotype and gut microbiota reportedly support more study of this approach.

Checkpoint therapy with ipilimumab 1 mg/kg began 14 to 28 days after transplant. The chain recombines TRBV5-6 with TRBJ2-1, with 8 bases identical to TRBD1. The origin of this receptor is a male donor with diffuse large B-cell lymphoma. The material sequenced was PBMCs, taken in a trial of ipilimumab plus nivolumab as post-transplant consolidation. As DNA, the CDR3 is TGTGCCAGCAGCCAAGGACAGGGTCGTTACAATGAGCAGTTCTTC. It translates to CASSQGQGRYNEQFF.